The source of this T cell receptor beta chain is a study of T cell responses to AZD1222 COVID-19 vaccine. The method was immunoSEQ multiplex PCR; TCRdb's version includes in-frame clones alone and lacks a portion of them. In the table there are 110,000 to 150,000 clones, about 93% of which are singletons. This clone was seen only once. Germline assignment: CDR1 SEHNR and CDR2 FQNEAQ (reference sequence). The CDR3 loop spans 13 amino acids. V shed 5 bases and J 13 bases; nucleotides not matched to a gene: 9. The sample was peripheral blood, taken on day 0 of AZD1222 vaccination. The clonotype was recovered from an adult in good health. The V call is TRBV7-9, the J call TRBJ1-4, with 8 positions matching TRBD1. This CDR3 reads CASSPGQGLGLFF. The CDR3 region has the DNA TGTGCCAGCAGCCCCGGACAGGGATTGGGACTGTTTTTT.